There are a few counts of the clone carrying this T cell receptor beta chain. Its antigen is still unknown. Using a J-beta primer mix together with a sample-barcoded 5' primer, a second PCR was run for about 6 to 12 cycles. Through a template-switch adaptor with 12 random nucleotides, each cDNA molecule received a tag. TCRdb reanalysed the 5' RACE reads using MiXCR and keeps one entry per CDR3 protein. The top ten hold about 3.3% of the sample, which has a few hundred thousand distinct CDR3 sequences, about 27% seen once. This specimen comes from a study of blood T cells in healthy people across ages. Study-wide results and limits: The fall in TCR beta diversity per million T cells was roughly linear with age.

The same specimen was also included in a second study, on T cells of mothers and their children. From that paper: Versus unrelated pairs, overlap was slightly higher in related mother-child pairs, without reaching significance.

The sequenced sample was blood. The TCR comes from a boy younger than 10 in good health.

CDR3 nucleotide sequence: TGTGCCAGCAGCGCAGCAGCAGGATACGAGCAGTACTTC. Translation: CASSAAAGYEQYF. This chain uses TRBV7-2 with TRBJ2-7; D is unresolved. This CDR3 has 13 residues. Germline V gene data show CDR1 as SGHTA and CDR2 as FQGNSA. V was cut by 5 bases and J by 4 bases, with 12 bases left in between.